A selection of T cell receptor beta chains follows, all from one sample in a study of shared clonotypes between healthy human individuals. Data came from immunoSEQ multiplex PCR; TCRdb stores just in-frame clones and leaves some out. The table has about 1.1 million clones, about 80% seen once. Sequencing used memory CD4+ T cells from PBMCs. The receptors originated from a man between 18 and 29 years old in good health. Some clones in this sample may be carry-over from other donors' samples. The CDR3 runs from the conserved cysteine through the conserved F or W. The order of the fields is D gene, clone size, J gene, V gene, CDR3 DNA, CDR3 protein. The D gene is left open where the match is weak. Expanded clones get a size class; other rows say once, few or many, or leave the size out.

>.|few|TRBJ1-5|TRBV2
TGTGCCAGCAGTGATATTAGCAATCAGCCCCAGCATTTT
CASSDISNQPQHF
>TRBD2|.|TRBJ2-7|TRBV5-1
TGCGCCAGCAGCTTCGGGACTAGCGGGTTCTCCTACGAGCAGTACTTC
CASSFGTSGFSYEQYF
>.|.|TRBJ2-5|TRBV5-4
TGTGCCAGCAGCCACTCCCGACAAGAGACCCAGTACTTC
CASSHSRQETQYF
>.|few|TRBJ2-2|TRBV5-1
TGCGCCAGCAGCTTGTTCACCGGGGAGCTGTTTTTT
CASSLFTGELFF
>.|.|TRBJ2-4|TRBV7-2
TGTGCCAGCAGCGGAACCGGGAGCCTAGCCAAAAACATTCAGTACTTC
CASSGTGSLAKNIQYF
>TRBD1|.|TRBJ1-1|TRBV27
TGTGCCAGCAGTTTAGCGGACAGGGCCACTGAAGCTTTCTTT
CASSLADRATEAFF
>.|many|TRBJ2-1|TRBV4-1
TGCGCCAGCAGCCAAGTAGACCTAGTTACCTACAATGAGCAGTTCTTC
CASSQVDLVTYNEQFF
>TRBD1|.|TRBJ1-1|TRBV19
TGTGCCAGTAGTATAGGACAGGGCACTGAAGCTTTCTTT
CASSIGQGTEAFF
>.|.|TRBJ1-5|TRBV5-4
TGTGCCAGCAGCTTGGGCGTGGGGGTCAATCAGCCCCAGCATTTT
CASSLGVGVNQPQHF
>.|.|TRBJ2-7|TRBV30
TGTGCCTGGAGTGTTCTGGGACCACGAGGGCAGTACTTC
CAWSVLGPRGQYF
>.|.|TRBJ2-3|TRBV6-1
TGTGCCAGCAGTGAAGGGACGTTCAAGGTCACAGATACGCAGTATTTT
CASSEGTFKVTDTQYF
>TRBD1|.|TRBJ2-1|TRBV5-6
TGTGCCAGCAGCTCTGGACAGGGGGCGCGGAATGAGCAGTTCTTC
CASSSGQGARNEQFF
>.|.|TRBJ1-6|TRBV5-4
TGTGCCAGCAGCTTGGGGGCGGGGGACTCACCCCTCCACTTT
CASSLGAGDSPLHF
>.|few|TRBJ1-5|TRBV25-1
TGTGCCAGCAGGCCGCCCAGCAATCAGCCCCAGCATTTT
CASRPPSNQPQHF
>.|.|TRBJ2-3|TRBV5-1
TGCGCCAGCAGCTTAGGTCAGTACTCCACAGATACGCAGTATTTT
CASSLGQYSTDTQYF
>TRBD2|few|TRBJ2-1|TRBV4-1
TGCGCCAGCAGCGCTAGCGGGAGGGTTGAGCAGTTCTTC
CASSASGRVEQFF
>.|.|TRBJ1-1|TRBV11-2
TGTGCCAGCAGCCCTATAGGGCGTAACAGGCCAGGGGCTTTCTTT
CASSPIGRNRPGAFF
>.|few|TRBJ1-6|TRBV2
TGTGCCAGCAGTTACAGACGGGCAAATTCACCCCTCCACTTT
CASSYRRANSPLHF
>.|.|TRBJ2-5|TRBV9
TGTGCCAGCAGCGTAGCGGCGGAACAAGAGACCCAGTACTTC
CASSVAAEQETQYF
>.|.|TRBJ1-5|TRBV28
TGTGCCAGCAGCTCTGTAACAGGGAAGCCCCAGCATTTT
CASSSVTGKPQHF
>TRBD1|.|TRBJ2-1|TRBV7-2
TGTGCCAGCAGCGCGAGGACAGGGACGAGCAATGAGCAGTTCTTC
CASSARTGTSNEQFF
>.|.|TRBJ2-2|TRBV19
TGTGCCAGTAGTATGAATCTAAGGACCGGGGAGCTGTTTTTT
CASSMNLRTGELFF
>TRBD2|.|TRBJ2-7|TRBV7-8
TGTGCCAGCAGCTCCCGGGCTAGCGGGAGCTCCTACGAGCAGTACTTC
CASSSRASGSSYEQYF
>TRBD2|few|TRBJ2-1|TRBV7-2
TGTGCCAGCAGCCCTAGCGGGGGGTCCTACAATGAGCAGTTCTTC
CASSPSGGSYNEQFF
>.|few|TRBJ1-1|TRBV4-3
TGCGCCAGCAGCCAAGATCCAGGGACTCTCAAGACTGAAGCTTTCTTT
CASSQDPGTLKTEAFF
>TRBD1|.|TRBJ1-3|TRBV7-8
TGTGCCAGCAGCTTAATGGGACAGGGGGCGGGGAACACCATATATTTT
CASSLMGQGAGNTIYF
>.|.|TRBJ1-2|TRBV10-2
TGCGCCAGCAGCCCCGGGCGGAACTATGGCTACACCTTC
CASSPGRNYGYTF
>.|many|TRBJ2-3|TRBV29-1
TGCAGCGTTGGGGAGGGACACGGCACAGATACGCAGTATTTT
CSVGEGHGTDTQYF
>TRBD2|.|TRBJ2-1|TRBV7-6
TGTGCCAGCAGCACTAGCGGGAGGGCTAGAAATGAGCAGTTCTTC
CASSTSGRARNEQFF
>.|.|TRBJ2-7|TRBV19
TGTGCCAGTAGTTTGGGGTGGGGCAGCATTTCCTACGAGCAGTACTTC
CASSLGWGSISYEQYF
>.|few|TRBJ2-7|TRBV5-1
TGCGCCAGCAGCTCCGGGGACAATTACTACGAGCAGTACTTC
CASSSGDNYYEQYF
>.|.|TRBJ1-2|TRBV7-9
TGTGCCAGCAGCCCACATATCCCCCTAAAGGAGGGCTACACCTTC
CASSPHIPLKEGYTF
>.|many|TRBJ1-3|TRBV7-9
TGTGCCAGCAGCTTAAATGGCGCCGGTTTTAGAAACACCATATATTTT
CASSLNGAGFRNTIYF